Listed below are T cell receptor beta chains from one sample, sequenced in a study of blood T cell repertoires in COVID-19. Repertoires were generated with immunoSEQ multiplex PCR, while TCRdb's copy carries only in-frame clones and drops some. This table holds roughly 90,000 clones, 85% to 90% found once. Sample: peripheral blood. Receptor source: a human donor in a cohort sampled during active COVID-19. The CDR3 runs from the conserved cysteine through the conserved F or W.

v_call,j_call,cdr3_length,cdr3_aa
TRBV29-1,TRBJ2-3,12,CSVVRSTDTQYF
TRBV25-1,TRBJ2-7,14,CASSEPGDFYEQYF
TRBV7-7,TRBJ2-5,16,CASSPQAAGVGETQYF
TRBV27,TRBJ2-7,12,CASKQAGYEQYF
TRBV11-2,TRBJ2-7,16,CASSPSGLALFMEQYF
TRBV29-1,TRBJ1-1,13,CSALTGKGTEAFF
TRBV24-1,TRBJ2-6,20,CATSDSGLAGPVSGANVLTF
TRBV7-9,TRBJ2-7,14,CASSQEGISYEQYF
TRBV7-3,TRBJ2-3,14,CASSPLRDTDTQYF
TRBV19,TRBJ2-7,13,CASSIGLADEQYF
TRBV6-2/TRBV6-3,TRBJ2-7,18,CASSYGTGWGSREYEQYF
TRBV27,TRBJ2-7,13,CASSLRQGSEQYF
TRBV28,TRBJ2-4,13,CASTPGQADIQYF
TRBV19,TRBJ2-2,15,CASSSLARGTGELFF
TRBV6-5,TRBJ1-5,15,CASSPRQGSNQPQHF
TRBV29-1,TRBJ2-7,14,CSARYGTGTYEQYF
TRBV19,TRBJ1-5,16,CASSTGTGGGNQPQHF
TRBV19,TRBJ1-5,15,CASSSMGGDNQPQHF
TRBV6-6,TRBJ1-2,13,CASSSLTGLGYTF
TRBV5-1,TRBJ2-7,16,CASSLVAAGGNGEQYF
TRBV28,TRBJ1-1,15,CASSLAGRSNTEAFF
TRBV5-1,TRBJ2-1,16,CASSWTGSSSYNEQFF
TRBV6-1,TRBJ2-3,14,CASSQAGGEDTQYF
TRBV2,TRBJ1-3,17,CASSESGGQAFGNTIYF
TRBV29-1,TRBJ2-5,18,CSAPGTSGRAHPQETQYF
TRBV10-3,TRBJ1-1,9,CAINLLAFF
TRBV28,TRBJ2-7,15,CASSPPLQPSYEQYF
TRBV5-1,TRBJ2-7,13,CASARQEDYEQYF
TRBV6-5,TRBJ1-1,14,CASSQKVVWGLAFF
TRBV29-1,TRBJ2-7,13,CSGQRGANHEQYF
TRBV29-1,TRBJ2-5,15,CSVELAGLYQETQYF
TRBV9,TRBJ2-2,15,CASSVGGLNTGELFF
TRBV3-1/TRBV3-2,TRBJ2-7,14,CASSTRDRPHEQYF
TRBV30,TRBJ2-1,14,CAWNGDRGYNEQFF
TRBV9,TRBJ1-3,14,CASSAQGTGNTIYF
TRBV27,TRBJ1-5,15,CASNPGQGPNQPQHF
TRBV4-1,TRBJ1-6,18,CASSQDLAGRGPNSPLHF
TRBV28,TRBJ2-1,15,CASSSLTGPNDEQFF
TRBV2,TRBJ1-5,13,CASSGTGDQPQHF
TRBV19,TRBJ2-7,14,CASSREGGTYEQYF
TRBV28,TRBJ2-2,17,CASSSHSGRADTGELFF
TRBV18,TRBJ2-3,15,CASSSGQGSTDTQYF
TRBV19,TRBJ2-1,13,CASSTSRGREQFF
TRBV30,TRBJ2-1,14,CAWGWGSSYNEQFF
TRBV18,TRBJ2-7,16,CASSPEGAGKDYEQYF
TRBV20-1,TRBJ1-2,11,CSASFNYGYTF
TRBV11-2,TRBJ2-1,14,CASSPGTRYNEQFF